This T cell receptor (beta chain) was obtained from a study of blood T cell repertoires in COVID-19 (dated by TCRdb to the early 2020s). Study-level background: Collaborator samples came from the United States, Italy and Spain and covered acute and convalescent phases of COVID-19. The prospective study material was composed of cDNA or gDNA derived from T cells, B-cell-depleted T cells, or PBMCs. The dataset comprised deeply sampled blood TCRbeta repertoires from subjects exposed to, actively infected with, or recovered from COVID-19. The repertoires were released in a freely available public database meant as a resource for research on the immune response to SARS-CoV-2. Samples were obtained from the ongoing ImmuneRACE study (first 160 participants) and from 1,254 subjects provided by 6 global collaborators. The sample metadata nearly always contained a de-identified subject ID, COVID-19 status, age in years and sex. HLA class I and class II types, where available, came from metadata supplied by the sample provider rather than from assay-based typing. What the study reported, not specific to this receptor: The quantity of clinical and demographic metadata differed by source and by participant and was supplied without curation.

TCRbeta CDR3 regions were amplified from genomic DNA using the immunoSEQ Assay, a bias-controlled multiplex PCR. For the original study's pipeline: The number of nucleated cells in each sample was estimated from the amplification of reference gene primers within the assay. Sequence reads were collapsed and filtered to measure the absolute abundance of every unique TCRbeta CDR3 rearrangement. For each sample, productive Simpson clonality was calculated by taking the square root of Simpson's diversity index across productive rearrangements. The table was pulled from immuneACCESS by TCRdb, which kept in-frame rearrangements only. Such tables lose some clones; where checked, under half of the loss comes from unresolved V genes, and the rest has no known cause. The V and J calls and the clone size are those of that table, but D and trimming were determined from the DNA. This sample holds 150,000 to 200,000 clones; more than 70% were observed only once. The leading ten clones occupy under 6.5% of the sample.

From the germline V gene, CDR1 is MNHEY and CDR2 is SVGAGI. The CDR3 runs 15 amino acids, cysteine and phenylalanine included. Just CDR3 DNA is preserved here, 45 bases in frame from base 1. A distance of 16 bases separates the germline ends of V and J, which lose 6 bases and 4 bases respectively. About this clone: Its antigen is currently not known. No base quality information exists; no much larger clone differs at one position.

Collaborating institutions collected whole blood in K2EDTA tubes following their own protocols. For TCRbeta analysis, collaborators shipped samples as frozen whole blood, isolated PBMCs, or DNA extracted from either of those sample types. The chain is assembled from TRBV6-5 and TRBJ1-5, with the D gene call left open. Specimen: peripheral blood. The sequence came from a man in his forties with active or convalescent COVID-19. The CDR3 protein sequence reads: CASRRRPDGNQPQHF. The bases read TGTGCCAGCAGACGCCGGCCCGACGGGAATCAGCCCCAGCATTTT.